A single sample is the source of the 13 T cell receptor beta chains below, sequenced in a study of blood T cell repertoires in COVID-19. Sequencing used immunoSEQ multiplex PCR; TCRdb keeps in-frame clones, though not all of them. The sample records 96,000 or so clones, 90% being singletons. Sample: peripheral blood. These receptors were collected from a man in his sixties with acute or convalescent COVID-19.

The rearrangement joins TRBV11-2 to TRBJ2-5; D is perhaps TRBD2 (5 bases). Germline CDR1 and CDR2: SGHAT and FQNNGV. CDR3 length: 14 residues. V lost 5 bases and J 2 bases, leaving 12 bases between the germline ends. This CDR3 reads CASSLVRVQETQYF. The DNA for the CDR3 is TGTGCCAGCAGCCTAGTGCGGGTGCAAGAGACCCAGTACTTC.

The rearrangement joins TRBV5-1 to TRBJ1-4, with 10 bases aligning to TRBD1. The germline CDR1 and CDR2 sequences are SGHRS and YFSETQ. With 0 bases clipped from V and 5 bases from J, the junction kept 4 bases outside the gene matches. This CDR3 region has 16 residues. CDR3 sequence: CASSLDGTGENEKLFF. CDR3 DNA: TGCGCCAGCAGCTTGGACGGGACAGGGGAAAATGAAAAACTGTTTTTT.

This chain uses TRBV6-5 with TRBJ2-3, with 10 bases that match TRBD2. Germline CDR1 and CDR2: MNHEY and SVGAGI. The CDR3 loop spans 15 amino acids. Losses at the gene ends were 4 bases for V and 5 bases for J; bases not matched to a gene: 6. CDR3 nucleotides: TGTGCCAGCAGTTTCCCAAAGCGGGAGGGAGATACGCAGTATTTT. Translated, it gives CASSFPKREGDTQYF.

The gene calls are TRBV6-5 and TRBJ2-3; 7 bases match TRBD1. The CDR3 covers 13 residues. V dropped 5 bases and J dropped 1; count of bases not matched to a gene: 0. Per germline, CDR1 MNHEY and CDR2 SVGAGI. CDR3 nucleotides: TGTGCCAGCAGTACAGGGGGCACAGATACGCAGTATTTT. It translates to CASSTGGTDTQYF.

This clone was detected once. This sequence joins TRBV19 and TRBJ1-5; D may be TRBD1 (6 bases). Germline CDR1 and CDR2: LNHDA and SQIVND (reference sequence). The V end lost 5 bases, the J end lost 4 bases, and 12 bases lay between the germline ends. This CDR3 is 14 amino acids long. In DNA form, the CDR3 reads TGTGCCAGTAGTCTTGGACAGAATAATCAGCCCCAGCATTTT. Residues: CASSLGQNNQPQHF.

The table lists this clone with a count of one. DNA of the CDR3: TGTGCCAGCAGCCCAGGATACGGCGGCTACACCTTC. Protein product: CASSPGYGGYTF. The chain joins TRBV14 to TRBJ1-2; D not resolved. V was clipped by 4 bases and J by 8 bases, with 11 bases between them. Per germline, CDR1 SGHDN and CDR2 FVKESK. The CDR3 totals 12 residues.

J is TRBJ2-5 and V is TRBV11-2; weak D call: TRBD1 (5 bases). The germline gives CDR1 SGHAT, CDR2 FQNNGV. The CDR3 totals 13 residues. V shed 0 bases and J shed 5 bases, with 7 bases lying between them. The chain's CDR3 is CASSLERGETQYF. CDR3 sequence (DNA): TGTGCCAGCAGCTTAGAAAGGGGTGAGACCCAGTACTTC.

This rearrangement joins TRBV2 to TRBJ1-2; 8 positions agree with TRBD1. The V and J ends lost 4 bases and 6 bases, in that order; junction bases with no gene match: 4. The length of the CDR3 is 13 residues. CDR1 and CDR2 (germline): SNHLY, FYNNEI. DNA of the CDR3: TGTGCCAGCAGTGTAATGACAGGGGATGGCTACACCTTC. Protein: CASSVMTGDGYTF.

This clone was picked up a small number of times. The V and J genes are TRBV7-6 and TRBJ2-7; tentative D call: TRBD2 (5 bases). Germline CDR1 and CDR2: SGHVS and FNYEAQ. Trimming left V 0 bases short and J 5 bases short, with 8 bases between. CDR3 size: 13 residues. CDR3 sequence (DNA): TGTGCCAGCAGCTTAGCTTCCGGGGACGAGCAGTACTTC. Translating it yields CASSLASGDEQYF.

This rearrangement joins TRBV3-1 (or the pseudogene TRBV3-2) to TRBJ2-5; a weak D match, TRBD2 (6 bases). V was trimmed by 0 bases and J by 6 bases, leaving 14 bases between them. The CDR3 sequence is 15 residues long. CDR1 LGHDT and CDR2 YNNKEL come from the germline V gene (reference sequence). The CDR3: CASSQDDPGAQTQYF. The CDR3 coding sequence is TGTGCCAGCAGCCAAGATGATCCGGGAGCCCAGACCCAGTACTTC.

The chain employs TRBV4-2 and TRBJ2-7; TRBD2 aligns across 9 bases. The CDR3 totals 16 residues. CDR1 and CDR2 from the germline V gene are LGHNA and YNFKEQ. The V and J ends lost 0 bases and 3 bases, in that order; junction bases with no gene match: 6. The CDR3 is CASSQEGIAGVYEQYF. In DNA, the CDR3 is TGTGCCAGCAGCCAAGAAGGGATAGCGGGAGTCTACGAGCAGTACTTC.

The CDR3 region is CASSAQTVPNEKLFF. The CDR3 nucleotides are TGTGCCAGCAGCGCTCAGACAGTCCCTAATGAAAAACTGTTTTTT. The chain carries TRBV11-3 and TRBJ1-4; TRBD1 is a possible D gene (5 bases). The CDR3 is 15 residues long. V was trimmed by 5 bases and J by 3 bases, leaving 13 bases between them. Germline V gene sequence: CDR1 SGHNT, CDR2 YENEEA.

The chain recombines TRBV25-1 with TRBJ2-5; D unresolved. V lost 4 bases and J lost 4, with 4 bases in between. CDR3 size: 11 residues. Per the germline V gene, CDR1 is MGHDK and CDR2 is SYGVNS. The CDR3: CASSGAETQYF. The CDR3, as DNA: TGTGCCAGCAGTGGAGCAGAGACCCAGTACTTC.